This TCR beta chain originates from a study of shared T cell receptors in the human thymus. CDR1 is LNHDA, CDR2 SQIVND, per germline (reference sequence). Trimming took 7 bases from V and 6 from J; bases not matched to a gene: 10. This CDR3 is built from 15 residues. TCRdb's table, derived via immunoSEQ multiplex PCR, lists solely in-frame clones and lacks some. The sample yields 550,000 to 800,000 clones, over 75% seen once. The sample also formed part of further work on human thymus T cells. According to that study: Healthy Finnish infants undergoing corrective surgery for congenital heart defects were used as donors. Corrective heart surgery yielded the resections from which the thymus tissue came. Thymic and blood repertoires seemed to show skewed V and J gene use.

The sample consisted of thymocytes. The sequence was obtained from a girl younger than two with a congenital heart defect. The V and J genes are TRBV19 and TRBJ1-5, with 9 nucleotides matching TRBD1. CDR3 nucleotides: TGTGCCAGTACCCACCTAGGACAGGGGATTCAGCCCCAGCATTTT. It specifies CASTHLGQGIQPQHF.